One sample yielded the 4 T cell receptor beta chains listed below, sequenced in a study of blood T cell repertoires in COVID-19. Clones were read by immunoSEQ multiplex PCR, and TCRdb kept only the in-frame ones, dropping some. Of tens of thousands of clones listed, approximately 80% are singletons. The sequencing input was peripheral blood. These receptors were obtained from a man aged 65-85 years with acute or convalescent COVID-19.

As for this clone: This CDR3 is also generated by other DNA sequences in the sample. The rearrangement joins TRBV6-2 or TRBV6-3 to TRBJ1-3; D not resolved. Trimming took off 0 bases at V and 0 bases at J, with 9 bases between the two ends. Germline V gene data show CDR1 as MNHEY and CDR2 as SVGEGT. CDR3 length: 16 residues. The CDR3 region has the DNA TGTGCCAGCAGTTACTCGGCGGGCCTCTCTGGAAACACCATATATTTT. Translating it yields CASSYSAGLSGNTIYF.

This chain connects TRBV28 to TRBJ1-5, with 11 nucleotides matching TRBD1. The junction had 14 bases not matched to a gene; V was cut back by 3 bases and J by 1 base. The CDR3 totals 20 residues. CDR1 and CDR2 (germline): MDHEN, SYDVKM. The DNA of the CDR3 is TGTGCCAGCAGTTTTAGGACAGGGGGCGCTTATATCGGGAGCAATCAGCCCCAGCATTTT. As protein: CASSFRTGGAYIGSNQPQHF.

The chain links TRBV9 to TRBJ1-2; 9 positions match TRBD1. J was trimmed by 7 bases and V by 4 bases; bases with no gene match: 8. Germline-derived CDR1 and CDR2 are SGDLS and YYNGEE. The CDR3 totals 14 residues. This CDR3 reads CASSPNRGQSGYTF. CDR3 nucleotide sequence: TGTGCCAGCAGCCCCAACAGGGGGCAGAGTGGCTACACCTTC.

Here the CDR3 reads CASSRWDRGFDEQYF. CDR3 DNA: TGTGCCAGCAGCCGGTGGGACAGGGGTTTCGACGAGCAGTACTTC. This chain uses TRBV4-2 with TRBJ2-7; 10 nucleotides line up with TRBD1. Per the germline V gene, CDR1 is LGHNA and CDR2 is YNFKEQ. This CDR3 is 15 amino acids long. The ends lost 4 bases at V and 5 bases at J; junction bases unmatched: 8.